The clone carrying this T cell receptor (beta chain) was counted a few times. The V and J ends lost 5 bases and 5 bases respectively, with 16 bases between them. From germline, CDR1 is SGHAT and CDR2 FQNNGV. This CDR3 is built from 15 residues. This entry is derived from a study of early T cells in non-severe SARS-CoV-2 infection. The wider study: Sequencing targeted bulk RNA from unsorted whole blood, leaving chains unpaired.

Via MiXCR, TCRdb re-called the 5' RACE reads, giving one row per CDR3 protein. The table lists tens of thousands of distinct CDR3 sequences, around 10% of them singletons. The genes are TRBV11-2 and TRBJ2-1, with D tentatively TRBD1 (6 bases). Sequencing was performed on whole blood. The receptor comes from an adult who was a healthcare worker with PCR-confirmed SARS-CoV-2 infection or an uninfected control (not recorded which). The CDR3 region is CASSGQSVNHNEQFF. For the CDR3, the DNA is TGTGCCAGCAGCGGACAGTCCGTGAACCACAATGAGCAGTTCTTC.